A single sample gave rise to the 27 T cell receptor beta chains below, sequenced in a study of CD8 T cells in ankylosing spondylitis. Notes on the study in general: Blood from ankylosing spondylitis patients appeared to carry a characteristic roughly 8-variant TCR beta motif.

For these receptors, no antigen is known. TCRdb analysed the 5' RACE reads with MiXCR anew, one entry per CDR3 protein. The data contain fewer than 650,000 distinct CDR3 sequences, approximately 12% of them singletons. Sample: blood, either unsorted or a sorted T cell fraction (not recorded which). The receptors were gathered from a male donor with ankylosing spondylitis.

A few counts support this clonotype. The V and J genes are TRBV20-1 and TRBJ2-3, with 7 bases that match TRBD2. V was pared by 6 bases and J by 0 bases, with 6 bases of the junction left unmatched. There are 14 residues in the CDR3. Germline lookup yields CDR1 DFQATT and CDR2 SNEGSKA (reference sequence). The CDR3 nucleotides are TGCAGTGCAGCCGGGACTACCAGCACAGATACGCAGTATTTT. It specifies CSAAGTTSTDTQYF.

This clonotype was seen a handful of times. V is TRBV15 and J is TRBJ2-2; D unclear. CDR1 LNHNV and CDR2 YYDKDF come from the germline V gene (reference sequence). Trimming left V 0 bases short and J 6 bases short, with 5 bases between. The CDR3 length is 13 residues. The CDR3 region has the DNA TGTGCCACCAGCAGAGATGGCCCCGGGGAGCTGTTTTTT. Amino acid sequence: CATSRDGPGELFF.

This clonotype was seen at least ten times. This chain links TRBV27 with TRBJ1-2; TRBD1 matches at 7 bases. Germline lookup yields CDR1 MNHEY and CDR2 SMNVEV (reference sequence). V shed 8 bases and J 4 bases; nucleotides not matched to a gene: 10. This CDR3 is built from 14 residues. CDR3: CASSPGQAPYGYTF. The CDR3 DNA follows: TGTGCCAGCTCGCCAGGACAGGCCCCCTATGGCTACACCTTC.

This clonotype was counted a few times. The DNA for the CDR3 is TGCGCCAGCAGCTTGGGAGGTGTTGATGCCGAGACCCAGTACTTC. Amino acids: CASSLGGVDAETQYF. V is TRBV5-1 and J is TRBJ2-5; D is undetermined. CDR1 and CDR2 from the germline V gene are SGHRS and YFSETQ. Trimming removed 0 bases at V and 5 bases at J, with 14 bases between. This CDR3 is built from 15 residues.

This clonotype has a handful of counts. The chain combines TRBV12-3 or TRBV12-4 with TRBJ2-1; the match to TRBD2 covers 7 bases. The V gene end was trimmed by 5 bases and the J gene end by 10 bases; junction bases not matched to a gene: 5. This CDR3 is built from 12 residues. CDR3 region: CASSQGLQEQFF. Here the CDR3 DNA reads TGTGCCAGCAGTCAGGGACTACAAGAGCAGTTCTTC.

This clonotype appeared many times. This chain links TRBV29-1 with TRBJ1-3; D not resolved. Deletions cut 6 bases from V and 4 bases from J, with 13 bases between. In germline, CDR1 is SQVTM, CDR2 ANQGSEA. The CDR3 is 13 residues long. The CDR3 region has the DNA TGCAGCGTCGCTCGGGTGGGAGGAAACACCATATATTTT. It translates to CSVARVGGNTIYF.

This clonotype was observed a handful of times. The chain recombines TRBV24-1 with TRBJ1-1; 7 bases agree with TRBD1. This CDR3 contains 15 residues. V lost 4 bases, J lost 2 bases, and 6 bases stayed unmatched. Germline V gene sequence: CDR1 KGHDR, CDR2 SFDVKD. The CDR3 loop is CATSESRQGNTEAFF. CDR3 bases: TGTGCCACCAGTGAGTCACGACAGGGTAACACTGAAGCTTTCTTT.

The chain joins TRBV19 to TRBJ1-2; D may be TRBD1 (5 bases). The CDR3 runs to 12 residues. The V end was cut by 1 base, the J end by 7 bases, with 7 bases between. Germline assignment: CDR1 LNHDA and CDR2 SQIVND (reference sequence). The CDR3 is CASSIGGLGYTF. For the CDR3, the DNA is TGTGCCAGTAGTATAGGGGGACTTGGCTACACCTTC.

There are many counts of this clonotype. The chain joins TRBV15 to TRBJ2-7; possible D gene TRBD1, 5 bases. The CDR3 has 13 residues. The germline V gene has CDR1 LNHNV and CDR2 YYDKDF (reference sequence). Trimming pared 3 bases from V and 6 bases from J, leaving 12 bases between. CDR3: CATSRASGFEQYF. CDR3 DNA sequence: TGTGCCACCAGCAGGGCCTCAGGGTTCGAGCAGTACTTC.

The chain employs TRBV5-1 and TRBJ2-5; no firm D call. The ends were cut back, 2 bases at V and 3 bases at J, with 17 bases in the middle. Germline V lookup: CDR1 SGHRS, CDR2 YFSETQ. The CDR3 has 16 amino acids. The CDR3, as DNA: TGCGCCAGCAGCTTCCCGGGCCAGAGAGAGAAAGAGACCCAGTACTTC. Its translation is CASSFPGQREKETQYF.

For the CDR3, the DNA is TGTGCCAGCTCACCTTGGTTGGGGGAAATGAACACTGAAGCTTTCTTT. Residues: CASSPWLGEMNTEAFF. The gene calls are TRBV18 and TRBJ1-1, with TRBD1 as a possible D gene (5 bases). This CDR3 has 16 amino acids. Deletions cut 3 bases from V and 0 bases from J, with 14 bases between. Germline-derived CDR1 and CDR2 are KGHSH and LQKENI.

There are a few counts of this clonotype. The rearrangement uses TRBV5-1 and TRBJ2-1; D unresolved. The germline V and J ends were trimmed by 0 bases and 3 bases, with 7 bases remaining between them. The CDR3 has 14 amino acids. Germline CDR1 is SGHRS and CDR2 is YFSETQ. CDR3 sequence reads: CASSLDYIYNEQFF. The DNA of the CDR3 is TGCGCCAGCAGCTTGGACTATATCTACAATGAGCAGTTCTTC.

This clonotype was seen many times. The CDR3 DNA sequence: TGTGCCAGCAGTTACTCGAATGAGCAGTTCTTC. Residues: CASSYSNEQFF. The rearrangement uses TRBV6-6 and TRBJ2-1; D call uncertain. The CDR3 has 11 residues. V dropped 0 bases and J dropped 7 bases, with 1 base sitting between them. Germline CDR1 is MNHNY and CDR2 is SVGAGI (reference sequence).

The J gene is TRBJ2-1, the V gene TRBV7-9; D gene ambiguous. The CDR3 consists of 14 residues. Germline V gene data show CDR1 as SEHNR and CDR2 as FQNEAQ (reference sequence). V was cut by 0 bases and J by 10 bases, with 13 bases left in between. The CDR3 here is CASSLAPQSREQFF. DNA for the CDR3: TGTGCCAGCAGCTTAGCGCCCCAGTCTAGGGAGCAGTTCTTC.

This clonotype was picked up many times. This chain uses TRBV7-8 with TRBJ2-7, with 9 positions matching TRBD2. This CDR3 is 15 amino acids long. Losses at the gene ends were 2 bases for V and 5 bases for J; bases not matched to a gene: 7. Germline CDR1 SGHVS, CDR2 FQNEAQ. CDR3 sequence (DNA): TGTGCCAGCAGCTTACTTAGTCTAGCGGGAAACGAGCAGTACGTC. This translates into CASSLLSLAGNEQYV.

This clonotype was detected once. Since a much larger clone is just one base distant, this may be a read error. The rearrangement joins TRBV12-3 or TRBV12-4 to TRBJ2-2; 9 bases are a match to TRBD2. CDR3 size: 17 residues. DNA for the CDR3: TGTGCCAGCTGTTTAGGTTGGGGTAGCGGGAGTACCGGGGAGCTGTTTTTT. This translates into CASCLGWGSGSTGELFF.

The chain uses TRBV10-3 and TRBJ2-7, with TRBD1 as a possible D gene (5 bases). Trimming stripped 2 bases from V and 6 bases from J, with 8 bases between. Germline CDR1 ENHRY, CDR2 SYGVKD. The length of the CDR3 is 12 residues. The CDR3 reads CAISERQFEQYV. CDR3 nucleotide sequence: TGTGCCATCAGTGAGCGACAGTTCGAGCAGTACGTC.

This clonotype was detected many times. The chain joins TRBV7-9 to TRBJ2-7, with D unclear. Trimming pared 2 bases from V and 2 bases from J, leaving 7 bases between. CDR1 and CDR2 (germline): SEHNR, FQNEAQ (reference sequence). The CDR3 has 13 amino acids. The CDR3 coding sequence is TGTGCCAGCAGCTTAACCCCTACCTACGAGCAGTACTTC. Protein product: CASSLTPTYEQYF.

The V gene is TRBV7-9, the J gene TRBJ1-6, with 9 nucleotides matching TRBD1. This CDR3 is built from 15 residues. V gave up 5 bases and J gave up 10 bases; unmatched junction bases: 9. Germline V gene sequence: CDR1 SEHNR, CDR2 FQNEAQ (reference sequence). The CDR3 loop reads CASSLQTGGDSPLHF. DNA of the CDR3: TGTGCCAGCAGCCTACAGACAGGGGGGGACTCACCCCTCCACTTT. The full variable domain, its missing parts supplied by reference TRBV7-9 and TRBJ1-6, is DTGVSQNPRHKITKRGQNVTFRCDPISEHNRLYWYRQTLGQGPEFLTYFQNEAQLEKSRLLSDRFSAERPKGSFSTLEIQRTEQGDSAMYLCASSLQTGGDSPLHFGNGTRLTVT.

In its sample, this clonotype was seen a few times. CDR3 sequence: CASSLAGSTYGYTF. The CDR3 nucleotides are TGTGCCAGCAGCTTAGCAGGCTCTACCTATGGCTACACCTTC. The V call is TRBV7-9, the J call TRBJ1-2; D remains ambiguous. The CDR3 contains 14 residues. V gave up 0 bases and J gave up 4 bases, with 9 bases separating them. Germline CDR1 SEHNR, CDR2 FQNEAQ (reference sequence).

This rearrangement joins TRBV5-1 to TRBJ2-3; TRBD2 matches at 9 bases. This CDR3 spans 18 amino acids. CDR1 and CDR2 from the germline V gene are SGHRS and YFSETQ. V lost 0 bases and J lost 0; bases outside the gene matches: 8. CDR3 nucleotides: TGCGCCAGCAGCTTGGCCGGACTAGCGTTTACTAGCACAGATACGCAGTATTTT. Protein: CASSLAGLAFTSTDTQYF.

This clonotype was seen a few times. The rearrangement links TRBV7-9 to TRBJ1-1, with D tentatively TRBD1 (5 bases). Germline V gene sequence: CDR1 SEHNR, CDR2 FQNEAQ (reference sequence). The CDR3 is made up of 15 amino acids. The ends were cut back, 3 bases at V and 2 bases at J, with 13 bases in the middle. The CDR3 DNA is TGTGCCAGCAGCTTGATCGACAGACATAACACTGAAGCTTTCTTT. Protein product: CASSLIDRHNTEAFF.

This clonotype occurred a few times. The chain combines TRBV11-2 with TRBJ1-1, with 7 nucleotides matching TRBD1. The CDR3 extends over 15 amino acids. CDR1 and CDR2 from the germline V gene are SGHAT and FQNNGV. Unmatched junction bases numbered 8, after V lost 2 bases and J lost 5 bases. The CDR3 nucleotides read TGTGCCAGCAGCTTAACCGGGGAACAGGGGACTGAAGCTTTCTTT. Protein sequence: CASSLTGEQGTEAFF.

This clonotype was recorded many times. The chain employs TRBV11-2 and TRBJ1-1; D is unclear. The CDR3 spans 14 residues. V was trimmed by 5 bases and J by 5 bases, leaving 15 bases between them. Germline V lookup: CDR1 SGHAT, CDR2 FQNNGV. CDR3 protein: CASSPAIGRTEAFF. The CDR3 nucleotides read TGTGCCAGCAGCCCAGCGATAGGGCGAACTGAAGCTTTCTTT. The full variable domain, completed using reference TRBV11-2 and TRBJ1-1, is EAGVAQSPRYKIIEKRQSVAFWCNPISGHATLYWYQQILGQGPKLLIQFQNNGVVDDSQLPKDRFSAERLKGVDSTLKIQPAKLEDSAVYLCASSPAIGRTEAFFGQGTRLTVV.

A few counts support this clonotype. The chain links TRBV20-1 to TRBJ2-1, with D maybe TRBD2 (6 bases). Trimming removed 0 bases from V and 0 bases from J, with 15 bases in between. This CDR3 has 17 residues. CDR1 and CDR2 from the germline V gene are DFQATT and SNEGSKA (reference sequence). CDR3 residues: CSAREVRRGSSYNEQFF. CDR3 DNA: TGCAGTGCTAGAGAAGTAAGGCGGGGTAGCTCCTACAATGAGCAGTTCTTC.

V usage is TRBV20-1 and J usage is TRBJ2-5, with 8 nucleotides matching TRBD2. The CDR3 is made up of 14 amino acids. Germline lookup yields CDR1 DFQATT and CDR2 SNEGSKA (reference sequence). The junction had 10 bases not matched to a gene; V was cut back by 5 bases and J by 5 bases. CDR3 nucleotides: TGCAGTGCTGAGACTAGCGCCTATGGGGAGACCCAGTACTTC. This gives the protein CSAETSAYGETQYF.

The J gene is TRBJ2-7, the V gene TRBV7-9; D may be TRBD1 (5 bases). This CDR3 region has 14 residues. V was clipped by 0 bases and J by 2 bases, with 8 bases between them. Germline V gene lookup returns CDR1 SEHNR and CDR2 FQNEAQ (reference sequence). The CDR3 here is CASSLAGRAYEQYV. As DNA, the CDR3 is TGTGCCAGCAGCTTAGCCGGCAGGGCCTACGAGCAGTACGTC.